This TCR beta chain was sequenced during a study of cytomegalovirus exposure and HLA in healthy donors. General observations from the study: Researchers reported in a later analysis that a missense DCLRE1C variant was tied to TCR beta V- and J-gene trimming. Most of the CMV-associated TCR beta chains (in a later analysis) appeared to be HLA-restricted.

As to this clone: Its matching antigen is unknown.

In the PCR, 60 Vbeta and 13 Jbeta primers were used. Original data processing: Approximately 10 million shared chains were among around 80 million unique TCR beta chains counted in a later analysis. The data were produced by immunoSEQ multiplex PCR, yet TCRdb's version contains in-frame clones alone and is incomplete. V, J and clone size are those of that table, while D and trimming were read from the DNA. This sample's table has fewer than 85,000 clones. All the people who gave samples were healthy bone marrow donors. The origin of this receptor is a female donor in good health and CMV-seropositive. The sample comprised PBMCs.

This CDR3 reads CASSFGAGGIQYF. The DNA of the CDR3 is TGTGCCAGCAGCTTCGGGGCGGGGGGCATTCAGTACTTC. This chain connects TRBV11-2 to TRBJ2-4; 8 bases are shared with TRBD2. CDR1 and CDR2 from the germline V gene are SGHAT and FQNNGV. The J segment lost 9 bases and the V segment lost 3 bases, leaving 4 bases of the junction unmatched. CDR3 length equals 13 residues.